Listed below are T cell receptor beta chains from one sample, sequenced in a study of T cell changes during pregnancy in multiple sclerosis. Sequencing used immunoSEQ multiplex PCR; TCRdb keeps in-frame clones, though not all of them. The data contain more than 90,000 clones, around 94% of them singletons. The sequenced sample was peripheral blood, obtained after pregnancy. These receptors were collected from a female donor with multiple sclerosis, enrolled in a pregnancy study. Both conserved end residues are part of each CDR3. A D gene is named only where the DNA matches it firmly. Size values are once, few and many counts, or a class for expanded clones, and some rows have none.

CDR3 DNA	CDR3 protein	J gene	clone size	D gene	V gene
TGCGCCAGCAGCCAAGATGGGGCGGGAGCAGAGACCCAGTACTTC	CASSQDGAGAETQYF	TRBJ2-5	-	TRBD2	TRBV4-1
TGTGCCAGCAACGATCTGCTATACAGCACAGATACGCAGTATTTT	CASNDLLYSTDTQYF	TRBJ2-3	-	-	TRBV18
TGCGCCAGCAGCTTGGCCGGGGGGTACCAAGAGACCCAGTACTTC	CASSLAGGYQETQYF	TRBJ2-5	once	TRBD2	TRBV5-1
TGTGCCAGCAGCTCCGGGACTAGCGGGAACACCGGGGAGCTGTTTTTT	CASSSGTSGNTGELFF	TRBJ2-2	-	TRBD2	TRBV7-9
TGCGCCAGCAGCTTGGCTAGCGGGGGGGAAGAGACCCAGTACTTC	CASSLASGGEETQYF	TRBJ2-5	-	TRBD2	TRBV5-1
TGTGCCAGCAGTTACGACGGGACTAGCGAGGGGACTTTT	CASSYDGTSEGTF	TRBJ2-3	-	TRBD2	TRBV6-6
TGTGCCAGCAGTCGTTTGACAGGGGGCAAAGGTTCACCCCTCCACTTT	CASSRLTGGKGSPLHF	TRBJ1-6	-	TRBD1	TRBV7-2
TGCGCCAGCAGCCCAAGACTAGCTCAGGCTGAGCAGTTCTTC	CASSPRLAQAEQFF	TRBJ2-1	-	TRBD2	TRBV5-1
TGTGCCAGCAGCTTAGTCGGGAGGTCGGGGAATGAGCAGTTCTTC	CASSLVGRSGNEQFF	TRBJ2-1	once	TRBD2	TRBV7-9
TGTGCCAGCAGCCAATATCTGCAGGGAACTAACTATGGCTACACCTTC	CASSQYLQGTNYGYTF	TRBJ1-2	-	-	TRBV4-2
TGTGCCAGCAGCTTACACCAATTCGGCACCGGGGAGCTGTTTTTT	CASSLHQFGTGELFF	TRBJ2-2	-	-	TRBV7-3
TGTGCCAGCAGTTACCGTCCGAACACCGGGGAGCTGTTTTTT	CASSYRPNTGELFF	TRBJ2-2	-	-	TRBV6-5